The 18 T cell receptor beta chains given below trace back to one sample, sequenced in a study of OX40 agonist ivuxolimab in advanced cancers. Library prep was done by the immunoSEQ multiplex PCR assay. Drawn from immuneACCESS, this table holds only the in-frame rearrangements with V and J called that TCRdb kept. Clones are partly lost; checked studies trace under half to an unresolved V gene and leave the rest unexplained. The sample table shows around 60,000 clones, and around 80% are seen once. The leading ten clones occupy approximately 2.4% of the sample. Sequences were derived from CD4+ or CD8+ T cells sorted from blood, sampled in a trial of the OX40 agonist ivuxolimab. The receptors were sampled from an adult with an advanced solid tumor such as melanoma, head and neck, liver or kidney cancer.

The chain recombines TRBV5-5 with TRBJ1-5; no clear D gene. Germline CDR1 and CDR2: SGHKS and YYEKEE (reference sequence). CDR3 length: 14 residues. The V end lost 0 bases, the J end lost 7 bases, and 11 bases lay between the germline ends. The CDR3 sequence: CASSLEAGSQPQHF. The CDR3 bases are TGTGCCAGCAGCTTGGAGGCGGGATCGCAGCCCCAGCATTTT. The complete variable domain, with remaining parts taken from reference TRBV5-5 and TRBJ1-5, reads DAGVTQSPTHLIKTRGQQVTLRCSPISGHKSVSWYQQVLGQGPQFIFQYYEKEERGRGNFPDRFSARQFPNYSSELNVNALLLGDSALYLCASSLEAGSQPQHFGDGTRLSIL.

This chain links TRBV5-1 with TRBJ2-7, with D unresolved. V dropped 0 bases and J dropped 5 bases, with 15 bases sitting between them. This CDR3 has 15 residues. Germline V gene sequence: CDR1 SGHRS, CDR2 YFSETQ. Here the CDR3 reads CASSLEGPPYDEQYF. Written as DNA, the CDR3 is TGCGCCAGCAGCTTGGAGGGCCCCCCCTACGACGAGCAGTACTTC.

V and J are TRBV6-6 and TRBJ2-5; the D is unclear. Per the germline V gene, CDR1 is MNHNY and CDR2 is SVGAGI (reference sequence). The CDR3 spans 13 residues. Trimming removed 7 bases at V and 0 bases at J, with 9 bases between. CDR3 sequence reads: CASNSQHQETQYF. CDR3 bases: TGTGCCAGCAATTCACAGCACCAAGAGACCCAGTACTTC.

The chain is built from TRBV21-1 and TRBJ2-2; the table calls TRBD1, which could not be checked here. TRBV21-1 is recorded as a pseudogene. There are 12 residues in the CDR3. The CDR3 sequence: CASTGLTGELFF. CDR3 DNA sequence: TGTGCCAGCACAGGTCTTACCGGGGAGCTGTTTTTT.

The genes are TRBV5-1 and TRBJ2-4, with 11 bases that match TRBD1. The CDR3 is 21 amino acids. Germline CDR1 and CDR2: SGHRS and YFSETQ. The V gene end was trimmed by 0 bases and the J gene end by 0 bases; junction bases not matched to a gene: 14. CDR3 in DNA: TGCGCCAGCAGCTTGGACCCCTCTCTCGGACAGGGGGCTCTAGCCAAAAACATTCAGTACTTC. Translation: CASSLDPSLGQGALAKNIQYF.

V usage is TRBV9 and J usage is TRBJ1-3; D unclear. V was cut by 0 bases and J by 0 bases, with 10 bases left in between. The length of the CDR3 is 16 residues. Germline V CDR1 and CDR2: SGDLS, YYNGEE. This chain's CDR3 is CASSVGAASSGNTIYF. CDR3 DNA sequence: TGTGCCAGCAGCGTAGGCGCAGCAAGCTCTGGAAACACCATATATTTT.

The gene calls are TRBV15 and TRBJ2-7, with TRBD1 matching over 11 bases. The germline gives CDR1 LNHNV, CDR2 YYDKDF (reference sequence). The V gene end was trimmed by 5 bases and the J gene end by 7 bases; junction bases not matched to a gene: 7. This CDR3 has 14 amino acids. CDR3 DNA: TGTGCCACCAGCCGGGACAGGGGGACTGTTGAGCAGTACTTC. Amino acids: CATSRDRGTVEQYF.

V and J are TRBV11-1 and TRBJ2-5, with 7 positions matching TRBD2. CDR3 length: 14 residues. The germline gives CDR1 SGHAT, CDR2 FQDESV (reference sequence). V was pared by 5 bases and J by 4 bases, with 7 bases of the junction left unmatched. The CDR3 region has the DNA TGTGCCAGCAGCCCAAGGACTAGGGGAGAGACCCAGTACTTC. It encodes CASSPRTRGETQYF.

J is TRBJ1-5 and V is TRBV7-2, with TRBD1 as a possible D gene (6 bases). Germline V gene sequence: CDR1 SGHTA, CDR2 FQGNSA. The V end was cut by 5 bases, the J end by 6 bases, with 11 bases between. The CDR3 totals 13 residues. The CDR3 loop reads CASSESRGQPQHF. In nucleotides, the CDR3 is TGTGCCAGCAGCGAGAGCAGGGGTCAGCCCCAGCATTTT.

V and J are TRBV29-1 and TRBJ1-2; weak D call: TRBD1 (6 bases). The CDR3 has 11 residues. Trimming cost V 4 bases and J 8 bases, with 11 bases left between them. CDR1 is SQVTM and CDR2 is ANQGSEA in the germline V gene. CDR3 sequence: CSVADGGGYTF. The CDR3 nucleotides read TGCAGCGTTGCGGACGGGGGCGGCTACACCTTC.

This clone was seen just once. The V and J genes are TRBV6-5 and TRBJ2-7; 9 positions match TRBD2. The germline V gene encodes CDR1 MNHEY and CDR2 SVGAGI. This CDR3 has 13 amino acids. The V and J ends lost 8 bases and 4 bases, in that order; junction bases with no gene match: 6. CDR3 amino acids: CASLSTSGYEQYF. The CDR3 nucleotides read TGTGCCAGCTTGTCGACTAGCGGTTACGAGCAGTACTTC.

This clone was recorded only once. This chain uses TRBV5-1 with TRBJ2-7; D gene uncertain. There are 13 residues in the CDR3. CDR1 is SGHRS, CDR2 YFSETQ, per germline. Trimming left V 4 bases short and J 3 bases short, with 11 bases between. The CDR3 DNA reads as TGCGCCAGCAGCCCTTTGAAGGGCTACGAGCAGTACTTC. Its protein is CASSPLKGYEQYF.

The chain has TRBV19 and TRBJ1-4, with D hard to call. V was shortened by 8 bases and J by 0 bases, with 7 bases between the two germline ends. The CDR3 sequence is 13 residues long. Germline V gene lookup returns CDR1 LNHDA and CDR2 SQIVND (reference sequence). CDR3 protein: CASRVATNEKLFF. The DNA of the CDR3 is TGTGCCAGTCGGGTTGCAACTAATGAAAAACTGTTTTTT.

The count of this clone is one. V usage is TRBV27 and J usage is TRBJ1-2; a possible D gene is TRBD1 (5 bases). Trimming removed 0 bases from V and 7 bases from J, with 12 bases in between. Per germline, CDR1 MNHEY and CDR2 SMNVEV (reference sequence). The CDR3 sequence is 14 residues long. The CDR3 is CASSLSQGRGGYTF. The CDR3, as DNA: TGTGCCAGCAGTTTATCGCAGGGTAGAGGTGGCTACACCTTC.

The gene calls are TRBV5-4 and TRBJ2-5; tentatively, D is TRBD2 (6 bases). V shed 7 bases and J shed 1 base, with 11 bases lying between them. CDR3 length: 13 amino acids. CDR1 and CDR2 (germline): SGHNT, YYREEE (reference sequence). The CDR3 loop reads CASGRGSQETQYF. DNA for the CDR3: TGTGCCAGCGGCCGGGGGTCCCAAGAGACCCAGTACTTC.

The chain links TRBV10-3 to TRBJ2-5, with 7 bases fitting TRBD2. The J call is in doubt because the DNA end fits TRBJ2-7 better. The germline CDR1 and CDR2 sequences are ENHRY and SYGVKD. This CDR3 has 15 amino acids. Here the CDR3 DNA reads TGTGCCATCAGTGAAGGTCTAGCGGCTTCCCACGAGCAGTACTTC. Protein sequence: CAISEGLAASHEQYF.

This clone has ten or more counts. V is TRBV6-5 and J is TRBJ1-1; unclear D gene. With 6 bases removed from V and 2 bases from J, the gap between germline ends came to 10 bases. The CDR3 is made up of 13 amino acids. Per germline, CDR1 MNHEY and CDR2 SVGAGI. The CDR3 spells CASRGGGNTEAFF. Written as DNA, the CDR3 is TGTGCCAGCAGGGGAGGAGGAAACACTGAAGCTTTCTTT.

As for this clone: Distinct nucleotide sequences in the sample also encode this CDR3. The gene calls are TRBV11-2 and TRBJ2-5, with TRBD1 identical over 7 bases. The CDR3 consists of 13 residues. Trimming removed 4 bases from V and 2 bases from J; junction bases left unmatched: 1. Germline CDR1 reads SGHAT; CDR2 reads FQNNGV. The chain's CDR3 is CASSSDRQETQYF. CDR3 nucleotide sequence: TGTGCCAGCAGCTCGGACAGGCAAGAGACCCAGTACTTC.